These 29 T cell receptor beta chains originate from one sample sequenced in a study of identical twins. TCRdb independently ran MiXCR on the 5' RACE reads; one entry per CDR3 protein. The top ten hold roughly 1.5% of the sample, which has 750,000 to 950,000 distinct CDR3 sequences, around an eighth seen once. These data were also filed under a second study, of yellow fever vaccine responses in identical twins.

The sample consisted of PBMCs. These receptors were obtained from a woman between 18 and 29 years old in good health.

In this sample, this clonotype turned up many times. V usage is TRBV10-3 and J usage is TRBJ1-1; D gene ambiguous. V was shortened by 3 bases and J by 0 bases, with 5 bases between the two germline ends. Germline CDR1 is ENHRY and CDR2 is SYGVKD. This CDR3 is 13 amino acids long. The CDR3 DNA is TGTGCCATCAGTGAAAAGGTGAACACTGAAGCTTTCTTT. Protein: CAISEKVNTEAFF.

This clonotype was seen only a few times. The chain is built from TRBV20-1 and TRBJ2-3, with 12 bases that match TRBD2. V was clipped by 2 bases and J by 4 bases; unmatched bases: 4. The CDR3 is 15 residues long. Germline V gene sequence: CDR1 DFQATT, CDR2 SNEGSKA (reference sequence). The CDR3 sequence: CSARPSGRGSDTQYF. As DNA, the CDR3 is TGCAGTGCTAGACCTAGCGGGAGGGGATCAGATACGCAGTATTTT.

The sample holds a few counts of this clonotype. J is TRBJ2-7 and V is TRBV19; D not certain. Germline lookup yields CDR1 LNHDA and CDR2 SQIVND (reference sequence). The germline V and J ends were trimmed by 8 bases and 4 bases, with 9 bases remaining between them. CDR3 length equals 11 residues. In nucleotides, the CDR3 is TGTGCCAGTGGGGAACGGTACGAGCAGTACTTC. Protein: CASGERYEQYF.

This sequence joins TRBV5-1 and TRBJ1-5, with TRBD1 as a possible D gene (5 bases). Trimming left V 4 bases short and J 3 bases short, with 11 bases between. Germline V gives CDR1 SGHRS, CDR2 YFSETQ. The CDR3 covers 14 residues. CDR3 DNA: TGCGCCAGCAGCCCCGACAGTCCCAATCAGCCCCAGCATTTT. It translates to CASSPDSPNQPQHF. Filled out from reference TRBV5-1 and TRBJ1-5, the complete variable domain reads KAGVTQTPRYLIKTRGQQVTLSCSPISGHRSVSWYQQTPGQGLQFLFEYFSETQRNKGNFPGRFSGRQFSNSRSEMNVSTLELGDSALYLCASSPDSPNQPQHFGDGTRLSIL.

This clonotype was seen a few times. The V and J genes are TRBV5-1 and TRBJ2-2; tentatively, D is TRBD1 (5 bases). Germline CDR1 SGHRS, CDR2 YFSETQ. Trimming shortened V by 3 bases and J by 3 bases, and 15 bases separated the two germline ends. CDR3 size: 16 residues. The CDR3 here is CASSSRQTRDTGELFF. CDR3 DNA sequence: TGCGCCAGCAGCTCACGACAGACTCGAGACACCGGGGAGCTGTTTTTT.

This clonotype was counted between two and nine times. The rearrangement joins TRBV7-2 to TRBJ2-5; tentative D call: TRBD1 (6 bases). Trimming took 0 bases from V and 5 from J, leaving 13 bases between them. Germline values: CDR1 SGHTA, CDR2 FQGNSA. This CDR3 has 15 residues. CDR3 sequence reads: CASSLAWTARETQYF. As DNA, the CDR3 is TGTGCCAGCAGCTTAGCTTGGACAGCAAGGGAGACCCAGTACTTC.

This clonotype was seen a handful of times. The chain combines TRBV12-3 or TRBV12-4 with TRBJ2-2; D is ambiguous. The CDR3 has 13 residues. V lost 3 bases, J lost 6 bases, and 8 bases lay in between. The CDR3 DNA is TGTGCCAGCAGTTTTGGCGTCTCCGGGGAGCTGTTTTTT. Protein: CASSFGVSGELFF.

This clonotype was counted many times. The V gene is TRBV18, the J gene TRBJ2-7; 12 positions match TRBD2. V lost 5 bases to trimming and J lost 1 base; unmatched junction nucleotides: 0. From germline, CDR1 is KGHSH and CDR2 LQKENI. The CDR3 runs to 14 residues. The CDR3 loop reads CASSGTSGSYEQYF. The CDR3 bases are TGTGCCAGCTCAGGGACTAGCGGGTCCTACGAGCAGTACTTC.

This clonotype was counted only a few times. This rearrangement joins TRBV24-1 to TRBJ2-7; tentatively, D is TRBD1 (6 bases). Trimming stripped 6 bases from V and 2 bases from J, with 13 bases between. This CDR3 is 14 amino acids long. In germline, CDR1 is KGHDR, CDR2 SFDVKD. The CDR3 DNA sequence: TGTGCCACCAGTCTTGACAGGTTCCCCTACGAGCAGTACTTC. Its protein is CATSLDRFPYEQYF.

This chain connects TRBV3-1 to TRBJ1-6, with D uncertain. The length of the CDR3 is 13 residues. V dropped 3 bases and J dropped 8 bases, with 8 bases sitting between them. Per the germline V gene, CDR1 is LGHDT and CDR2 is YNNKEL (reference sequence). This CDR3 is CASSQAYHSPLHF. CDR3 DNA sequence: TGTGCCAGCAGCCAGGCTTACCATTCACCCCTCCACTTT.

Ten or more counts support this clonotype. The chain recombines TRBV27 with TRBJ2-6, with D possibly matching TRBD1 (6 bases). V lost 6 bases and J 4 bases, leaving 16 bases between the germline ends. The CDR3 covers 16 residues. The germline V gene has CDR1 MNHEY and CDR2 SMNVEV (reference sequence). The CDR3 sequence: CASSDETGRGANVLTF. CDR3 nucleotides: TGTGCCAGCAGCGACGAAACAGGGAGAGGGGCCAACGTCCTGACTTTC. Variable domain in full (rest from reference TRBV27 and TRBJ2-6): EAQVTQNPRYLITVTGKKLTVTCSQNMNHEYMSWYRQDPGLGLRQIYYSMNVEVTDKGDVPEGYKVSRKEKRNFPLILESPSPNQTSLYFCASSDETGRGANVLTFGAGSRLTVL.

This clonotype came up a few times. The V and J genes are TRBV28 and TRBJ2-3; tentatively, D is TRBD2 (6 bases). This CDR3 has 15 amino acids. V shed 3 bases and J shed 5 bases, with 15 bases lying between them. The germline V gene has CDR1 MDHEN and CDR2 SYDVKM. The CDR3 DNA sequence: TGTGCCAGCAGTTTTGGGGGAGCCGGGGGAGATACGCAGTATTTT. It encodes CASSFGGAGGDTQYF.

V is TRBV2 and J is TRBJ1-2, with 7 nucleotides matching TRBD1. V was pared by 10 bases and J by 2 bases, with 10 bases of the junction left unmatched. Germline V gene lookup returns CDR1 SNHLY and CDR2 FYNNEI. CDR3 size: 14 residues. CDR3 region: CATVGDRVNYGYTF. As DNA, the CDR3 is TGTGCCACCGTCGGAGACAGGGTGAACTATGGCTACACCTTC.

The sample holds many counts of this clonotype. The chain links TRBV19 to TRBJ1-5, with D unresolved. The V gene's germline CDR1 is LNHDA and CDR2 SQIVND (reference sequence). The CDR3 covers 13 residues. The ends were cut back, 5 bases at V and 5 bases at J, with 10 bases in the middle. The CDR3 protein is CASSWGGDQPQHF. CDR3 nucleotides: TGTGCCAGTAGTTGGGGTGGGGATCAGCCCCAGCATTTT.

This clonotype was seen many times. V and J are TRBV7-2 and TRBJ1-1; D is undetermined. The V gene lost 3 bases and the J gene lost 5 bases, with 4 bases spanning the gap. CDR3 length equals 11 residues. Germline V gene data show CDR1 as SGHTA and CDR2 as FQGNSA. CDR3: CASSLSTEAFF. Written as DNA, the CDR3 is TGTGCCAGCAGCTTGAGTACTGAAGCTTTCTTT.

The V and J genes are TRBV7-9 and TRBJ2-5, with D maybe TRBD1 (6 bases). The length of the CDR3 is 13 residues. Deletions cut 6 bases from V and 5 bases from J, with 13 bases between. Germline V CDR1 and CDR2: SEHNR, FQNEAQ (reference sequence). Written as DNA, the CDR3 is TGTGCCAGCAGGGGGGACAACGGGGAGACCCAGTACTTC. Residues: CASRGDNGETQYF.

The sample holds a few counts of this clonotype. The gene calls are TRBV7-6 and TRBJ1-3; 8 nucleotides align to TRBD1. Germline values: CDR1 SGHVS, CDR2 FNYEAQ. J lost 2 bases, V lost 4 bases, and 4 bases had no gene match. The CDR3 spans 15 residues. Here the CDR3 DNA reads TGTGCCAGCAGCTATCTACAGGGGGCTGGAAACACCATATATTTT. Amino acid sequence: CASSYLQGAGNTIYF.

This clonotype was seen more than once but under ten times. This chain connects TRBV27 to TRBJ2-4; D gene unclear. CDR3 size: 13 residues. The V and J ends lost 0 bases and 8 bases respectively, with 8 bases between them. Germline V gene sequence: CDR1 MNHEY, CDR2 SMNVEV (reference sequence). CDR3 sequence (DNA): TGTGCCAGCAGTTTATCTTCTGTGGACATTCAGTACTTC. Amino acids: CASSLSSVDIQYF.

This clonotype appeared a few times. This chain connects TRBV12-5 to TRBJ2-2, with D perhaps matching TRBD1 or TRBD2 (5 bases each). The CDR3 consists of 13 residues. The ends were cut back, 0 bases at V and 11 bases at J, with 10 bases in the middle. Looked up from germline, CDR1 is LGHNT and CDR2 is FRNRAP. The CDR3 coding sequence is TGTGCTAGTGGTTTGGTGGGGGATCGAGAGCTGTTTTTT. This gives the protein CASGLVGDRELFF.

This clonotype was detected ten times or more. The V and J genes are TRBV7-9 and TRBJ1-1; 7 nucleotides align to TRBD1. V dropped 10 bases and J dropped 1; count of bases not matched to a gene: 9. The CDR3 totals 14 residues. CDR1 is SEHNR, CDR2 FQNEAQ, per germline (reference sequence). DNA of the CDR3: TGTGCCATAACGGAGGGGACAGCGAACACTGAAGCTTTCTTT. It is translated as CAITEGTANTEAFF.

The chain combines TRBV12-3 or TRBV12-4 with TRBJ1-5, with TRBD1 as a possible D gene (5 bases). The V end was cut by 0 bases, the J end by 2 bases, with 8 bases between. This CDR3 comprises 15 residues. This chain's CDR3 is CASSLALQGNQPQHF. The CDR3 DNA reads TGTGCCAGCAGTTTAGCTCTACAGGGCAATCAGCCCCAGCATTTT.

The V call is TRBV7-3, the J call TRBJ2-7; the D gene is possibly TRBD2 (5 bases). Trimming removed 1 base from V and 4 bases from J, with 14 bases in between. CDR1 is SGHTA and CDR2 is FQGTGA in the germline V gene. CDR3 length: 15 residues. The CDR3 loop reads CASSLMWGVGYEQYF. CDR3 coding DNA: TGTGCCAGCAGCTTAATGTGGGGAGTGGGTTACGAGCAGTACTTC. Drawing the rest from reference TRBV7-3 and TRBJ2-7, the complete variable domain is GAGVSQTPSNKVTEKGKYVELRCDPISGHTALYWYRQSLGQGPEFLIYFQGTGAADDSGLPNDRFFAVRPEGSVSTLKIQRTERGDSAVYLCASSLMWGVGYEQYFGPGTRLTVT.

This clonotype was observed many times. CDR3 sequence reads: CASRRSGGRIYYEQYF. The CDR3 nucleotides are TGTGCCAGCAGACGTTCAGGGGGTAGGATCTACTACGAGCAGTACTTC. The V gene is TRBV12-3 or TRBV12-4, the J gene TRBJ2-7, with TRBD1 matching over 7 bases. CDR3 length: 16 residues. V trimming: 6 bases; J trimming: 3 bases; junction bases outside the gene matches: 14.

This chain joins TRBV6-1 and TRBJ2-2; 8 nucleotides agree with TRBD2. Trimming cost V 5 bases and J 5 bases; bases outside gene matches: 19. This CDR3 has 19 amino acids. Germline assignment: CDR1 MNHNS and CDR2 SASEGT. The CDR3: CASSPPWSVRAGVTGELFF. The DNA of the CDR3 is TGTGCCAGCAGTCCACCTTGGTCGGTGCGAGCGGGAGTAACCGGGGAGCTGTTTTTT.

In this sample, this clonotype turned up a few times. The chain couples TRBV10-3 to TRBJ2-5, with D possibly matching TRBD2 (5 bases). Germline CDR1 ENHRY, CDR2 SYGVKD. Deletions cut 0 bases from V and 3 bases from J, with 8 bases between. The CDR3 covers 14 residues. The CDR3 DNA reads TGTGCCATCAGTGAGTCTCGGGGTAAAGAGACCCAGTACTTC. Translation: CAISESRGKETQYF.

This clonotype has more than one count but fewer than ten. V and J are TRBV20-1 and TRBJ2-7; 11 bases match TRBD2. After removal of 2 bases from V and 6 bases from J, the junction contained 12 bases not matched to a gene. Germline CDR1 DFQATT, CDR2 SNEGSKA (reference sequence). CDR3 length equals 16 residues. The CDR3 spells CSARTFTSGSIGEQYF. For the CDR3, the DNA is TGCAGTGCTAGAACCTTTACTAGCGGGAGTATAGGCGAGCAGTACTTC.

The rearrangement uses TRBV4-1 and TRBJ2-6; TRBD2 matches 10 bases. J was trimmed by 2 bases and V by 1 base; bases with no gene match: 11. The CDR3 consists of 20 residues. Per the germline V gene, CDR1 is MGHRA and CDR2 is YSYEKL. CDR3 region: CASSQASVLAGKTGANVLTF. In nucleotides, the CDR3 is TGCGCCAGCAGCCAAGCATCCGTACTAGCGGGAAAGACTGGGGCCAACGTCCTGACTTTC.

This clonotype was observed a handful of times. The chain uses TRBV6-1 and TRBJ2-3, with 13 bases matching TRBD2. Germline-derived CDR1 and CDR2 are MNHNS and SASEGT. This CDR3 is 15 amino acids long. V was pared by 6 bases and J by 8 bases, with 8 bases of the junction left unmatched. The CDR3 sequence is CASREKGTSGVTQYF. CDR3 bases: TGTGCCAGCAGAGAAAAAGGGACTAGCGGGGTTACGCAGTATTTT.

V usage is TRBV6-2 or TRBV6-3 and J usage is TRBJ2-4; D tentatively reads TRBD1 or TRBD2 (6 bases each). Germline CDR1 and CDR2: MNHEY and SVGEGT. V lost 0 bases and J 4 bases, leaving 13 bases between the germline ends. The CDR3 spans 16 residues. Written as DNA, the CDR3 is TGTGCCAGCAGTTACTCGGTTACAGGGACTAAAAACATTCAGTACTTC. It encodes CASSYSVTGTKNIQYF.